The rows below give T cell receptor beta chains drawn from one sample of a study of identifying expanded T cells in peripheral blood. The repertoire was sequenced with immunoSEQ multiplex PCR; TCRdb's copy has only in-frame clones and lacks some. The sample records approximately 100,000 clones, about 87% being singletons. The specimen sequenced was blood. Receptor source: a person aged 18 to 70 in good health. Both conserved end residues are part of each CDR3. A D gene is named only where the DNA matches it firmly. Size is omitted from some rows. Given values are once, few, many or a class for expanded clones.

v_call	d_call	j_call	clone_size	cdr3_aa	cdr3_nt
TRBV27	NA	TRBJ2-1	NA	CASSLSGPYNEQFF	TGTGCCAGCAGTTTATCGGGGCCTTACAATGAGCAGTTCTTC
TRBV21-1	NA	TRBJ1-1	once	CASSKAGRGRSSPGTEAFF	TGTGCCAGCAGCAAAGCGGGCAGGGGGCGATCGAGCCCGGGTACTGAAGCTTTCTTT
TRBV21-1	NA	TRBJ2-4	NA	CASSSALNRGVAKNIQYF	TGTGCCAGCAGCTCTGCCCTAAACAGGGGTGTTGCCAAAAACATTCAGTACTTC
TRBV10-3	NA	TRBJ2-5	NA	CAISRRGTEQETQYF	TGTGCCATCAGTCGCCGGGGGACGGAGCAAGAGACCCAGTACTTC
TRBV30	NA	TRBJ1-4	NA	CAWSADSQLGEKLFF	TGTGCCTGGAGTGCCGACAGCCAGTTGGGGGAAAAACTGTTTTTT
TRBV30	NA	TRBJ2-3	NA	CAWSLMGTGTSSTDTQYF	TGTGCCTGGAGTTTGATGGGGACCGGAACATCTAGCACAGATACGCAGTATTTT
TRBV5-3	TRBD1	TRBJ1-5	NA	CARSQGQESSNQPQHF	TGTGCCAGAAGCCAGGGACAGGAGAGTAGCAATCAGCCCCAGCATTTT
TRBV29-1	NA	TRBJ2-2	NA	CSVDAGYTGELFF	TGCAGCGTTGATGCGGGATACACCGGGGAGCTGTTTTTT
TRBV6-5	NA	TRBJ2-7	once	CASSVRRVSYEQYF	TGTGCCAGCAGTGTCCGACGTGTCTCCTACGAGCAGTACTTC
TRBV19	NA	TRBJ1-6	few	CASTLQGSSSTPLHF	TGTGCCAGTACCTTACAGGGTTCATCCTCGACACCCCTCCACTTT
TRBV9	NA	TRBJ1-2	NA	CASSVKHDIDYGYTF	TGTGCCAGCAGCGTCAAACATGATATTGACTATGGCTACACCTTC
TRBV6-5	TRBD2	TRBJ2-1	NA	CASSLGLAGNDEQFF	TGTGCCAGCAGTTTGGGTCTAGCGGGGAACGATGAGCAGTTCTTC
TRBV30	NA	TRBJ2-7	NA	CAWSGGEYEQYF	TGTGCCTGGAGTGGGGGTGAGTACGAGCAGTACTTC
TRBV6-1	NA	TRBJ1-2	NA	CASSEWGQPIRIF	TGTGCCAGCAGTGAATGGGGGCAGCCCATAAGGATCTTC
TRBV2	TRBD1	TRBJ1-3	NA	CASSRQGASSGNTIYF	TGTGCCAGCAGTCGACAGGGGGCGAGCTCTGGAAACACCATATATTTT
TRBV5-1	NA	TRBJ1-5	once	CASSMDGVSNQPQHF	TGCGCCAGCAGCATGGACGGGGTTAGCAATCAGCCCCAGCATTTT
TRBV14	NA	TRBJ2-3	NA	CASSQGGVGTDTQYF	TGTGCCAGCAGCCAAGGAGGGGTCGGCACAGATACGCAGTATTTT
TRBV6-1	TRBD1	TRBJ2-5	NA	CASSELTGTGQETQYF	TGTGCCAGCAGTGAATTGACCGGGACAGGGCAAGAGACCCAGTACTTC
TRBV15	TRBD1	TRBJ2-7	NA	CATSRDNTGGDSYEQYF	TGTGCCACCAGCAGAGACAACACAGGGGGCGACTCCTACGAGCAGTACTTC
TRBV30	NA	TRBJ1-6	NA	CAWRVGNSPLHF	TGTGCCTGGAGGGTGGGGAATTCACCCCTCCACTTT
TRBV18	NA	TRBJ2-7	NA	CASSPQRDGTYEQYF	TGTGCCAGCTCACCCCAACGGGACGGAACCTACGAGCAGTACTTC
TRBV19	TRBD1	TRBJ2-5	NA	CASSKGQGETQYF	TGTGCCAGTAGTAAAGGACAGGGAGAGACCCAGTACTTC